The source of this T cell receptor beta chain is a study of T cell responses to AZD1222 COVID-19 vaccine. On the study more broadly: Second-dose groups at about 4 or about 12 weeks were pooled. Study-wide results and limits: A mostly white British donor set with more females was recruited, and clonal diversity was possibly underestimated. Repertoires were collected only later (after the peak T cell response had occurred).

Data came from immunoSEQ multiplex PCR; TCRdb stores just in-frame clones and leaves some out. The sample holds about 130,000 clones; roughly 90% are singletons and the top ten take about 1.4%. Only a few counts were recorded for this clone. The antigen remains undetermined. Sample: peripheral blood, taken on day 0 of AZD1222 vaccination. The receptor comes from an adult in good health.

The CDR3 sequence is CASSSPGLRDSGNTIYF. The DNA for the CDR3 is TGTGCCAGCAGCTCTCCGGGCCTACGGGACTCTGGAAACACCATATATTTT. The chain joins TRBV7-7 to TRBJ1-3; no reliable D call. The CDR3 has 17 residues. Trimming took off 4 bases at V and 0 bases at J, with 16 bases between the two ends. The germline CDR1 and CDR2 sequences are SSHAT and FNYEAQ (reference sequence).